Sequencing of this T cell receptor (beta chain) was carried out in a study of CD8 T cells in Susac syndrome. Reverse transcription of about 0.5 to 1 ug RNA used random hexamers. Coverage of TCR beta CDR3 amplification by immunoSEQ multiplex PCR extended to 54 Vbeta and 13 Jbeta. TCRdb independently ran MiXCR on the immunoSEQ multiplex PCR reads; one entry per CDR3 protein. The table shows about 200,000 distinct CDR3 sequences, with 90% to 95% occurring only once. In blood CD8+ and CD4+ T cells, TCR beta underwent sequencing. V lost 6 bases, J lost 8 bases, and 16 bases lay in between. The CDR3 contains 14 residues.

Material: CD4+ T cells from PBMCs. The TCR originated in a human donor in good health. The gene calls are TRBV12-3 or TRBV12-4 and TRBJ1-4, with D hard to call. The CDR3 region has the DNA TGTGCCAGCAGCAGCGAAAGGGAAGGCGAAAAACTGTTTTTT. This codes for CASSSEREGEKLFF.